The next 19 T cell receptor beta chains were all read from a single sample in a study of blood T cell repertoires in COVID-19. The method was immunoSEQ multiplex PCR; TCRdb's version includes in-frame clones alone and lacks a portion of them. The table includes about 62,000 clones, around 88% detected once. The source material was peripheral blood. These receptor sequences come from a human donor in a cohort sampled during active COVID-19.

The chain combines TRBV15 with TRBJ2-3; D is unresolved. V shed 5 bases and J shed 2 bases, with 5 bases lying between them. Germline CDR1 reads LNHNV; CDR2 reads YYDKDF (reference sequence). The CDR3 contains 12 residues. CDR3 region: CATSFHTDTQYF. The CDR3 region has the DNA TGTGCCACCAGCTTCCACACAGATACGCAGTATTTT. Full variable domain (remainder filled in from reference TRBV15 and TRBJ2-3): DAMVIQNPRYQVTQFGKPVTLSCSQTLNHNVMYWYQQKSSQAPKLLFHYYDKDFNNEADTPDNFQSRRPNTSFCFLDIRSPGLGDTAMYLCATSFHTDTQYFGPGTRLTVL.

The chain has TRBV6-5 and TRBJ2-7, with 7 bases lining up with TRBD1. Germline values: CDR1 MNHEY, CDR2 SVGAGI. The J segment lost 4 bases and the V segment lost 6 bases, leaving 6 bases of the junction unmatched. This CDR3 is 13 amino acids long. CDR3 in DNA: TGTGCCAGCAGGCAACAGGGGTGGTACGAGCAGTACTTC. Translated: CASRQQGWYEQYF.

This clone was found once. The V gene is TRBV27, the J gene TRBJ2-3, with 8 positions matching TRBD2. Germline V gene data show CDR1 as MNHEY and CDR2 as SMNVEV (reference sequence). The CDR3 has 14 residues. V shed 6 bases, J shed 2 bases, and the junction held 4 bases outside the gene matches. The CDR3 protein is CASRTGGITDTQYF. The CDR3 DNA reads TGTGCCAGCAGAACGGGGGGGATCACAGATACGCAGTATTTT.

This chain connects TRBV27 to TRBJ1-5, with 8 bases that match TRBD1. CDR1 and CDR2 from the germline V gene are MNHEY and SMNVEV (reference sequence). J lost 10 bases, V lost 6 bases, and 14 bases had no gene match. The CDR3 has 15 amino acids. CDR3 in DNA: TGTGCCAGCAGCCCGCAGGGGGCCCTCTCGGGACCCCAGCATTTT. It is translated as CASSPQGALSGPQHF.

This chain joins TRBV6-6 and TRBJ2-1, with a tentative D call TRBD2 (5 bases). The V end lost 8 bases, the J end lost 10 bases, and 24 bases lay between the germline ends. This CDR3 has 15 residues. Per the germline V gene, CDR1 is MNHNY and CDR2 is SVGAGI (reference sequence). CDR3 in DNA: TGTGCCAGCTTCCCTAGCCCTTCAAGCCGGGGAGAGCAGTTCTTC. Encoded protein: CASFPSPSSRGEQFF.

The chain recombines TRBV19 with TRBJ2-1; D possibly corresponds to TRBD2 (7 bases). Germline lookup yields CDR1 LNHDA and CDR2 SQIVND (reference sequence). The CDR3 covers 14 residues. Trimming removed 8 bases from V and 7 bases from J, with 18 bases in between. CDR3 bases: TGTGCCAGTGGGGGGGGCCGGATATGGAATGAGCAGTTCTTC. It codes for CASGGGRIWNEQFF.

The gene calls are TRBV11-3 and TRBJ2-7, with 11 bases lining up with TRBD2. The CDR3 consists of 15 residues. Germline V gene data show CDR1 as SGHNT and CDR2 as YENEEA. The V segment lost 5 bases and the J segment 0 bases; nucleotides outside the gene matches: 3. CDR3 bases: TGTGCCAGCAGCAGACTAGCGGGAATCTCCTACGAGCAGTACTTC. Amino acids: CASSRLAGISYEQYF.

The V and J genes are TRBV15 and TRBJ2-6, with D uncertain. The CDR3 sequence is 15 residues long. V dropped 4 bases and J dropped 0 bases, with 7 bases sitting between them. Germline loops: CDR1 LNHNV, CDR2 YYDKDF (reference sequence). The CDR3 DNA reads TGTGCCACCAGCACTAGAAGCTCTGGGGCCAACGTCCTGACTTTC. It is translated as CATSTRSSGANVLTF.

The V call is TRBV7-8, the J call TRBJ1-5, with TRBD1 identical over 11 bases. V lost 0 bases to trimming and J lost 4 bases; unmatched junction nucleotides: 2. The germline V gene has CDR1 SGHVS and CDR2 FQNEAQ. The CDR3 runs to 16 residues. The CDR3 region has the DNA TGTGCCAGCAGCTTAGCCGGGACAGGGGGGAATCAGCCCCAGCATTTT. This gives the protein CASSLAGTGGNQPQHF.

The V and J genes are TRBV19 and TRBJ1-2, with a tentative D call TRBD1 (5 bases). This CDR3 has 13 amino acids. V shed 3 bases and J shed 1 base, with 6 bases lying between them. The germline gives CDR1 LNHDA, CDR2 SQIVND (reference sequence). In nucleotides, the CDR3 is TGTGCCAGTAGTATCAGGGTTAACTATGGCTACACCTTC. Encoded protein: CASSIRVNYGYTF.

The genes are TRBV18 and TRBJ2-7; 9 bases match TRBD2. The germline gives CDR1 KGHSH, CDR2 LQKENI. The CDR3 contains 15 residues. Trimming removed 3 bases from V and 0 bases from J; junction bases left unmatched: 3. The CDR3 loop reads CASSPGLANSYEQYF. The CDR3 nucleotides read TGTGCCAGCTCACCCGGACTAGCGAACTCCTACGAGCAGTACTTC.

The chain has TRBV6-1 and TRBJ2-7, with a weak D call TRBD1 (6 bases). CDR1 and CDR2 (germline): MNHNS, SASEGT. The CDR3 length is 14 residues. With 3 bases removed from V and 1 base from J, the gap between germline ends came to 10 bases. CDR3 residues: CASSEQGGSYEQYF. The CDR3 DNA follows: TGTGCCAGCAGTGAGCAAGGGGGATCCTACGAGCAGTACTTC.

The chain combines TRBV19 with TRBJ2-6; TRBD1 is a possible D gene (6 bases). The CDR3 is 14 residues long. V lost 4 bases and J 4 bases, leaving 8 bases between the germline ends. From germline, CDR1 is LNHDA and CDR2 SQIVND (reference sequence). DNA for the CDR3: TGTGCCAGTAGTAAGGGGGACGGGGCCAACGTCCTGACTTTC. The encoded protein is CASSKGDGANVLTF.

The chain recombines TRBV6-1 with TRBJ1-3, with TRBD1 as a possible D gene (6 bases). V lost 3 bases to trimming and J lost 2 bases, with 14 bases between them. The CDR3 sequence is 16 residues long. Germline V gene data show CDR1 as MNHNS and CDR2 as SASEGT. For the CDR3, the DNA is TGTGCCAGCAGTGACCGGATTAACAGGGCTGGAAACACCATATATTTT. Translated: CASSDRINRAGNTIYF.

This clone was counted once. J is TRBJ1-2 and V is TRBV27; tentative D call: TRBD1 (5 bases). Trimming stripped 5 bases from V and 8 bases from J, with 12 bases between. Germline-derived CDR1 and CDR2 are MNHEY and SMNVEV (reference sequence). This CDR3 spans 12 amino acids. The CDR3 bases are TGTGCCAGCAGTCCTCAGGGAAGAGGCTACACCTTC. Residues: CASSPQGRGYTF.

The chain combines TRBV3-1 (or the pseudogene TRBV3-2) with TRBJ1-5, with TRBD1 matching over 8 bases. Germline assignment: CDR1 LGHDT and CDR2 YNNKEL (reference sequence). The CDR3 length is 15 residues. The junction had 7 bases not matched to a gene; V was cut back by 6 bases and J by 3 bases. The DNA for the CDR3 is TGTGCCAGCAGTCATGGACAGGGCTACAATCAGCCCCAGCATTTT. This gives the protein CASSHGQGYNQPQHF.

J is TRBJ2-7 and V is TRBV5-6; TRBD2 is a possible D gene (6 bases). The germline V gene encodes CDR1 SGHDT and CDR2 YYEEEE. Trimming took 4 bases from V and 2 from J, leaving 16 bases between them. The CDR3 has 15 residues. Here the CDR3 reads CASSPGLTRPYEQYF. CDR3 nucleotides: TGTGCCAGCAGCCCGGGACTGACCCGGCCCTACGAGCAGTACTTC. The full variable domain, completed using reference TRBV5-6 and TRBJ2-7, is DAGVTQSPTHLIKTRGQQVTLRCSPKSGHDTVSWYQQALGQGPQFIFQYYEEEERQRGNFPDRFSGHQFPNYSSELNVNALLLGDSALYLCASSPGLTRPYEQYFGPGTRLTVT.

This clone showed up just once. V gene TRBV2 combines with J gene TRBJ2-5; maybe TRBD2 (6 bases). There are 14 residues in the CDR3. Per the germline V gene, CDR1 is SNHLY and CDR2 is FYNNEI. The V and J ends lost 4 bases and 2 bases respectively, with 11 bases between them. CDR3 nucleotides: TGTGCCAGCAGTGTTGGTAGCGGTCAAGAGACCCAGTACTTC. Translation: CASSVGSGQETQYF. Full variable domain (outside the CDR3, taken from reference TRBV2 and TRBJ2-5): EPEVTQTPSHQVTQMGQEVILRCVPISNHLYFYWYRQILGQKVEFLVSFYNNEISEKSEIFDDQFSVERPDGSNFTLKIRSTKLEDSAMYFCASSVGSGQETQYFGPGTRLLVL.

The J gene is TRBJ2-3, the V gene TRBV5-1, with D tentatively TRBD2 (5 bases). Germline values: CDR1 SGHRS, CDR2 YFSETQ. The CDR3 spans 13 residues. Trimming stripped 6 bases from V and 4 bases from J, with 12 bases between. The chain's CDR3 is CASTTEGADTQYF. The CDR3 DNA is TGCGCCAGCACCACAGAGGGAGCAGATACGCAGTATTTT.